The entry below gives a single T cell receptor beta chain sequence along with its context. This entry comes from a study of blood T cell repertoires in COVID-19. Study-wide background: The origin of the acute and convalescent COVID-19 samples was the United States, Italy and Spain. Sample material is recorded as cDNA or gDNA derived from T cells, B-cell-depleted T cells, or PBMCs.

Trimming cost V 4 bases and J 10 bases; bases outside gene matches: 7. CDR3 size: 16 residues. Looked up from germline, CDR1 is LGHNA and CDR2 is YNFKEQ. In the original analysis: Using reference gene primer amplification, nucleated cell counts were estimated. TCRdb keeps only in-frame clones here, not all; method: immunoSEQ multiplex PCR. From that table come the V and J calls and clone size; the DNA was used to work out D and trimming. This table holds 95,000 or so clones, 86% found once. V gene TRBV4-2 combines with J gene TRBJ2-1, with TRBD2 matching over 16 bases. Sequenced input: peripheral blood. The TCR originated in an older man with active or convalescent COVID-19. The CDR3: CASSPYGTSGRGEQFF. The CDR3 DNA sequence: TGTGCCAGCAGCCCGTACGGGACTAGCGGGAGGGGGGAGCAGTTCTTC.